The present T cell receptor beta chain was sequenced within a study of CD8 T cells in Susac syndrome (dated by TCRdb to the late 2010s). Broadly, across the study: The study used repertoire sequencing to test whether antigen drove CD8+ T cell activation and differentiation in Susac syndrome. The study compared CD8+ T cell repertoire clonality among 12 healthy donors, around 14 Susac syndrome patients and approximately 16 multiple sclerosis patients. The research as a whole found: The number of individuals in the TCR sequencing and HLA analysis was acknowledged as relatively small.

High-throughput TCR beta sequencing profiled peripheral blood CD8+ and CD4+ T cells from healthy donors, Susac syndrome patients and multiple sclerosis patients. Treatment-naive patients with stable or active relapsing-remitting disease fulfilling revised McDonald criteria were used as multiple sclerosis controls. Bulk CD8+ and CD4+ T cells were purified by magnetic negative isolation, while CD8+ TEMRA cells were enriched using FACS. Blood was collected in EDTA tubes and processed within 24 hours, with PBMCs isolated through density gradient centrifugation. PBMCs intended for TCR sequencing were cryopreserved in liquid nitrogen and were subsequently thawed in a 37 degrees C water bath. Purity of sorted or isolated CD4+, CD8+ and CD8+ TEMRA cells was at least 90%. For this clonotype: Its antigen specificity is not known. The record has no base qualities; no much larger clone is one base away.

RNA was extracted with the RNeasy kit and roughly 0.45 to 1 ug was reverse transcribed using random hexamers. TCR beta CDR3 regions were amplified with the immunoSEQ multiplex PCR assay covering 54 Vbeta and 13 Jbeta segments. Bias from PCR amplification was corrected by using a synthetic template baseline for primer optimization and for computational correction. The authors' analysis ran thus. Reads were annotated to V, D and J genes according to IMGT and were analyzed with immunoSEQ Analyzer, with only productive sequences retained. Clonality was computed as one minus Shannon entropy normalized by log2 of the number of productive unique sequences. For each patient and control, public and private clones were evaluated among the 100 most prevalent clones. Clones were defined as Susac-specific when absent from the healthy and MS cohorts, from approximately 1,100 published viral clones and from other ImmuneACCESS disease sequences. Starting from the raw public reads, TCRdb applied fastp trimming at Q25, assembled clones with MiXCR and retained in-frame beta chains. Rows are combined by CDR3 protein, so each entry shows the most common genes and DNA. The V and J calls were not made by the authors but by TCRdb's processing. This sample is represented by about 150,000 distinct CDR3 sequences; 90% to 95% of them were singletons. The ten largest account for around 0.21% of the sample.

The origin of this receptor is a human donor with multiple sclerosis. The sample was CD8+ T cells from PBMCs.

In nucleotides, the sequence is TGTGCCAGCAGCCTGGGCGGAGGCCAGGAAGCTTTCTTT. This encodes CASSLGGGQEAFF. In this chain, TRBV7-9 is recombined with TRBJ1-1; the D gene lacks a confident call. The germline V gene (reference sequence) sets CDR1 to SEHNR and CDR2 to FQNEAQ. V drops 5 bases and J drops 8 bases, leaving 15 bases in between. Inclusive of the bounding cysteine and phenylalanine, the CDR3 is 13 residues long. The entry retains the CDR3 DNA only, 39 bases that are in frame from base 1.